This T cell receptor (beta chain) was documented in a study of tumor and adjacent non-tumor tissue in lung cancer. A modified ARM-PCR protocol with three rounds of nested PCR amplified TCRbeta. TCRdb redid the calling of the multiplex PCR reads with MiXCR, one entry per CDR3 protein. The sample lists some 74,000 distinct CDR3 sequences, roughly 72% seen once, with roughly a tenth in the top ten. The CDR3 totals 15 residues. Germline CDR1 is MGHDK and CDR2 is SYGVNS. V trimming: 3 bases; J trimming: 7 bases; junction bases outside the gene matches: 7. The template was RNA from unsorted bulk tissue. Sequencing was performed on lung tumor tissue. The chain has TRBV25-1 and TRBJ2-1; 9 positions match TRBD2. The sequence was obtained from a woman in her thirties or forties with non-small cell lung cancer. The CDR3 sequence: CASSDPSRGGNEQFF. In nucleotides, the CDR3 is TGTGCCAGCAGTGATCCCTCGCGGGGGGGGAATGAGCAGTTCTTC.